This TCR beta chain was sequenced for a study of beta chain features in type 1 diabetes. V lost 5 bases and J lost 0, with 12 bases in between. This CDR3 region has 14 residues. Germline CDR1 and CDR2: SGHNT and YYREEE (reference sequence). The table lists this clone with a few counts. Expressed TCRB transcripts were sequenced because the entire RNA isolate underwent reverse transcription. TCRdb keeps only in-frame clones here, not all; method: immunoSEQ multiplex PCR. The sample consists of hundreds of thousands of clones, about 15% of them appearing once. V and J are TRBV5-4 and TRBJ2-7; tentative D call: TRBD1 (6 bases). The sequence derives from a man aged 25 to 40 in good health. The sequenced sample consisted of naive CD4+ T cells from blood. CDR3 sequence reads: CASREQGNSYEQYF. CDR3 coding DNA: TGTGCCAGCAGGGAACAGGGAAACTCCTACGAGCAGTACTTC. The complete variable domain, with remaining parts taken from reference TRBV5-4 and TRBJ2-7, reads ETGVTQSPTHLIKTRGQQVTLRCSSQSGHNTVSWYQQALGQGPQFIFQYYREEENGRGNFPPRFSGLQFPNYSSELNVNALELDDSALYLCASREQGNSYEQYFGPGTRLTVT.